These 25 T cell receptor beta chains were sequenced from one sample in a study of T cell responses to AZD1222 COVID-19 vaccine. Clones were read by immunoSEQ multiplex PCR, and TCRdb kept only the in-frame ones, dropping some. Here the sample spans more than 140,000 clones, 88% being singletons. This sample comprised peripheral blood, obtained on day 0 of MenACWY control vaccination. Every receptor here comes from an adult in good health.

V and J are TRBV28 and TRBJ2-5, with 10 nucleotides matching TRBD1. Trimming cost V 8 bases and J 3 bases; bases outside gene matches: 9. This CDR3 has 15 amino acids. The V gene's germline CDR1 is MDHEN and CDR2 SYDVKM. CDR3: CASLPSGTGEETQYF. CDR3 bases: TGTGCCAGCCTTCCCTCCGGGACAGGGGAAGAGACCCAGTACTTC.

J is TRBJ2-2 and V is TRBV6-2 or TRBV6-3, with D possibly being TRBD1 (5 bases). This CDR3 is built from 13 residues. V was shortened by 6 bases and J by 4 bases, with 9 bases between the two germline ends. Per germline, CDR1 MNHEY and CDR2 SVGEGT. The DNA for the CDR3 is TGTGCCAGCAGCAGCGACAGCACCGGGGAGCTGTTTTTT. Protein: CASSSDSTGELFF.

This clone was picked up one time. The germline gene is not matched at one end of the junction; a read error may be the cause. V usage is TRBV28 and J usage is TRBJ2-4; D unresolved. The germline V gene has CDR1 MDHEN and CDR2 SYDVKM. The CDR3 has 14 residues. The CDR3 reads CASSLLVAQNIQYF. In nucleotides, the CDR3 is TGTGCCAGCAGTTTATTGGTAGCCCAAAACATTCAGTACTTC.

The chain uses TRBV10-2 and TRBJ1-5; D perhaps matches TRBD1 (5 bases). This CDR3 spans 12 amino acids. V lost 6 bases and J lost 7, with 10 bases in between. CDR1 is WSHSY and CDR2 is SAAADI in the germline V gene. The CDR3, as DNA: TGCGCCAGCAGGGGGGTTGGACAGCCCCAGCATTTT. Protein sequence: CASRGVGQPQHF.

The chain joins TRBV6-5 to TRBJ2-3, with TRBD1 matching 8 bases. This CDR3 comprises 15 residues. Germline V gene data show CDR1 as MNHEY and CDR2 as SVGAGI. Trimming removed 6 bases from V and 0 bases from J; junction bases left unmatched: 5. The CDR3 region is CASSDRGRSTDTQYF. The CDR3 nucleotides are TGTGCCAGCAGCGACAGGGGACGGAGCACAGATACGCAGTATTTT.

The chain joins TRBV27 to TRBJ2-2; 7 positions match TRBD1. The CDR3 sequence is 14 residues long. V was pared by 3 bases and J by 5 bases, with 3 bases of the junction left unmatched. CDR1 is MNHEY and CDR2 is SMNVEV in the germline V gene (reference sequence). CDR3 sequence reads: CASSFTGATGELFF. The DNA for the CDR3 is TGTGCCAGCAGTTTTACAGGGGCGACCGGGGAGCTGTTTTTT.

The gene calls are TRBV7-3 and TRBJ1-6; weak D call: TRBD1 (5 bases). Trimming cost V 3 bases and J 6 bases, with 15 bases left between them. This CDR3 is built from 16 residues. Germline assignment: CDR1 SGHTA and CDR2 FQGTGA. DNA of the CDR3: TGTGCCAGCAGCTTGCGGGGCCCGTCTACTAATTCACCCCTCCACTTT. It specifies CASSLRGPSTNSPLHF.

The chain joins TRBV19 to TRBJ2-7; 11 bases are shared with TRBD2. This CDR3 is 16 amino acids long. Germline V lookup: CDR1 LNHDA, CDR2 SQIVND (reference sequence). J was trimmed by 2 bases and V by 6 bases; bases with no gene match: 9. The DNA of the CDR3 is TGTGCCAGTAGACTCACTAGCGGGGGAGGCGCCTACGAGCAGTACTTC. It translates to CASRLTSGGGAYEQYF.

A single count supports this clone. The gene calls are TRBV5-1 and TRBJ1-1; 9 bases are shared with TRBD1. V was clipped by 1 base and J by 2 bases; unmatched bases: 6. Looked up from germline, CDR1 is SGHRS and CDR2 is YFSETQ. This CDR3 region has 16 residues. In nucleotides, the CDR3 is TGCGCCAGCAGCTTGCAGGGACAGGGCACAAACACTGAAGCTTTCTTT. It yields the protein CASSLQGQGTNTEAFF.

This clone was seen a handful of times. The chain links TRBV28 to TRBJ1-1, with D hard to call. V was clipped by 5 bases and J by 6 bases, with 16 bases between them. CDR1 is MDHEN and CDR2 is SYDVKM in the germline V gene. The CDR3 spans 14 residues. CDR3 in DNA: TGTGCCAGCAGTCTCGTTAAATCTCGTCCTGAAGCTTTCTTT. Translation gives CASSLVKSRPEAFF.

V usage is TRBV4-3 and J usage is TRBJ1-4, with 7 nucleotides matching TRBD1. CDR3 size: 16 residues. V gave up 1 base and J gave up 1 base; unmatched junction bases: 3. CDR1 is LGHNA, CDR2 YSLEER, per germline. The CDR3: CASSQGNRGTNEKLFF. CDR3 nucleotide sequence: TGCGCCAGCAGCCAAGGGAACAGGGGAACTAATGAAAAACTGTTTTTT.

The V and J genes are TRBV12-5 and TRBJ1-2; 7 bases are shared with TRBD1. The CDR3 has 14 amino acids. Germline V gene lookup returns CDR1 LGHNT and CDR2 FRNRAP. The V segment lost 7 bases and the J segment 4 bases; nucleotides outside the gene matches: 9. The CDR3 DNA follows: TGTGCTAGTGCCGGAGGGGGCTGGGGCTATGGCTACACCTTC. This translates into CASAGGGWGYGYTF.

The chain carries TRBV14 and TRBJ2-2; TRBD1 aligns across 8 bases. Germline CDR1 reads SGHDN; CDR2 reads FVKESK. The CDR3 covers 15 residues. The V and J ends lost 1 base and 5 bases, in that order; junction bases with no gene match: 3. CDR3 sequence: CASSQVTGGTGELFF. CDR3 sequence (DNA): TGTGCCAGCAGCCAAGTAACAGGGGGTACCGGGGAGCTGTTTTTT.

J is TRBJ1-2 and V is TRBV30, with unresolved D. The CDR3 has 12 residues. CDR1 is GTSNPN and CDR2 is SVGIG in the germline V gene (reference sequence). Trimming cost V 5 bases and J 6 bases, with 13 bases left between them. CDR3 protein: CAWEASPNGYTF. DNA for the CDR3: TGTGCCTGGGAAGCCAGCCCAAATGGCTACACCTTC.

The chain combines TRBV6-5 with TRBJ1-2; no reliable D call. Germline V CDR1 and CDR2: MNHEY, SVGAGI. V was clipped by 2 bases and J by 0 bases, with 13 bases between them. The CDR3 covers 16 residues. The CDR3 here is CASSYNSGTSNYGYTF. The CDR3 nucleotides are TGTGCCAGCAGTTACAACAGTGGTACCTCTAACTATGGCTACACCTTC.

The chain's CDR3 is CATSKDRATEAFF. DNA of the CDR3: TGTGCCACCAGCAAAGACAGGGCCACTGAAGCTTTCTTT. V usage is TRBV15 and J usage is TRBJ1-1, with 7 bases matching TRBD1. Germline V gene sequence: CDR1 LNHNV, CDR2 YYDKDF (reference sequence). Trimming took 4 bases from V and 4 from J; bases not matched to a gene: 3. The length of the CDR3 is 13 residues.

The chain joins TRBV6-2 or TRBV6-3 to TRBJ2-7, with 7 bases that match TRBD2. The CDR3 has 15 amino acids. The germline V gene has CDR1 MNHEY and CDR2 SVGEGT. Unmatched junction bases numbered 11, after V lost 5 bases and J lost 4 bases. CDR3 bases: TGTGCCAGCAGTCTTCCGGGACTACTAGAATACGAGCAGTACTTC. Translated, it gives CASSLPGLLEYEQYF.

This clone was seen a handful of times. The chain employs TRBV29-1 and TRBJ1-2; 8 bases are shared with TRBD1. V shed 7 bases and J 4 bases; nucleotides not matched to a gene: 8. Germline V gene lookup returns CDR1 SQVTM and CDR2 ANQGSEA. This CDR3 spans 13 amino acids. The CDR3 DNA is TGCAGCGCGCTAACGACAGGGGCCTATGGCTACACCTTC. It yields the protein CSALTTGAYGYTF.

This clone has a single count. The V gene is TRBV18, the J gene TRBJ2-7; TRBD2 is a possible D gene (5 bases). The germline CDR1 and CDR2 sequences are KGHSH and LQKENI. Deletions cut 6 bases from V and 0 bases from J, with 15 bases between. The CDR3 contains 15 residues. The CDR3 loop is CASSPRTRSSYEQYF. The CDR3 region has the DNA TGTGCCAGCTCCCCCCGGACTCGGAGCTCCTACGAGCAGTACTTC.

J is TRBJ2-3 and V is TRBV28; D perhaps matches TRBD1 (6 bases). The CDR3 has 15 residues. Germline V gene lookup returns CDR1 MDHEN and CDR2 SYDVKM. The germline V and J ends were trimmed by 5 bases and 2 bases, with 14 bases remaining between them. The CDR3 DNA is TGTGCCAGCAGTCCACCGGGACACTCCACAGATACGCAGTATTTT. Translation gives CASSPPGHSTDTQYF.

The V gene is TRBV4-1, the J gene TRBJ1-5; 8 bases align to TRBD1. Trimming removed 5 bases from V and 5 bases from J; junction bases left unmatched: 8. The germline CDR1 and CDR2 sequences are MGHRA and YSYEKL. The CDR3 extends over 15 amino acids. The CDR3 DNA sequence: TGCGCCAGCAGCGAAAGACAGGGGATTGATCAGCCCCAGCATTTT. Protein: CASSERQGIDQPQHF.

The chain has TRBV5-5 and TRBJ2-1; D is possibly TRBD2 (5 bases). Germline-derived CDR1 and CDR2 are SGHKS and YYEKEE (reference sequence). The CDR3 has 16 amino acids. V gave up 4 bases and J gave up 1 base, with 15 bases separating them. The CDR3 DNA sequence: TGTGCCAGCAGCCCGCGGGCAGATTCGTCCTACAATGAGCAGTTCTTC. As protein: CASSPRADSSYNEQFF.

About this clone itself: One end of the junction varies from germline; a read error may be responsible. CDR3 nucleotide sequence: TGTGCTAGCAGCTTAAGTGCAGGGAGGAACAATGAGCAGTTCTTC. Residues: CASSLSAGRNNEQFF. The V and J genes are TRBV7-7 and TRBJ2-1; TRBD2 is a possible D gene (6 bases). The CDR3 sequence is 15 residues long. The germline gives CDR1 SSHAT, CDR2 FNYEAQ (reference sequence). Complete variable domain (other parts from reference TRBV7-7 and TRBJ2-1): GAGVSQSPRYKVTKRGQDVTLRCDPISSHATLYWYQQALGQGPEFLTYFNYEAQPDKSGLPSDRFSAERPEGSISTLTIQRTEQRDSAMYRCASSLSAGRNNEQFFGPGTRLTVL.

CDR3 amino acids: CASSLDLGDGYTF. The CDR3 nucleotides are TGTGCCAGCAGCTTAGATCTGGGGGATGGCTACACCTTC. The chain is built from TRBV11-2 and TRBJ1-2; tentative D call: TRBD1 (5 bases). This CDR3 is 13 amino acids long. V was trimmed by 0 bases and J by 6 bases, leaving 8 bases between them. From germline, CDR1 is SGHAT and CDR2 FQNNGV. The full variable domain, in which reference TRBV11-2 and TRBJ1-2 provide the parts outside the CDR3, is EAGVAQSPRYKIIEKRQSVAFWCNPISGHATLYWYQQILGQGPKLLIQFQNNGVVDDSQLPKDRFSAERLKGVDSTLKIQPAKLEDSAVYLCASSLDLGDGYTFGSGTRLTVV.

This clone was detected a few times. DNA for the CDR3: TGTGCCAGCTCACCCACCACATCCCTCAGCGGCGCAGGGGAGACCCAGTACTTC. This gives the protein CASSPTTSLSGAGETQYF. The V gene is TRBV18, the J gene TRBJ2-5; the D call may be TRBD1 or TRBD2 (5 bases each). CDR3 length: 18 amino acids. Germline CDR1 reads KGHSH; CDR2 reads LQKENI. Trimming shortened V by 3 bases and J by 5 bases, and 25 bases separated the two germline ends.